A selection of T cell receptor beta chains follows, all from one sample in a study of cytomegalovirus exposure and HLA in healthy donors. Profiled with immunoSEQ multiplex PCR; TCRdb holds only in-frame clones, not every one. The sample holds 110,000 to 150,000 clones, 73% seen once. The source material was PBMCs. The source of these receptors is a human donor in good health. CDR3s include the opening cysteine and the closing phenylalanine or tryptophan. D genes are given only for firm matches. A row's size may be missing; if present it is once, few, many or a size class.

v_gene: TRBV6-1
abundance: .
j_gene: TRBJ1-1
d_gene: .
CDR3nt: TGTGCCAGCAGTGAAATCGAGTGGGGGGGCCAGAACACTGAAGCTTTCTTT
CDR3aa: CASSEIEWGGQNTEAFF

v_gene: TRBV5-1
abundance: .
j_gene: TRBJ2-5
d_gene: .
CDR3nt: TGCGCCAGCAGCGCCGGGTATAGAGAGACCCAGTACTTC
CDR3aa: CASSAGYRETQYF

v_gene: TRBV4-1
abundance: .
j_gene: TRBJ1-5
d_gene: TRBD1
CDR3nt: TGCGCCAGCAGCCAAGGGACAGGGGGCGATCAGCCCCAGCATTTT
CDR3aa: CASSQGTGGDQPQHF

v_gene: TRBV6-5
abundance: .
j_gene: TRBJ2-5
d_gene: .
CDR3nt: TGTGCCAGCACTAGAGGACTGAGGCAGACCCAGTACTTC
CDR3aa: CASTRGLRQTQYF

v_gene: TRBV20-1
abundance: few
j_gene: TRBJ1-2
d_gene: .
CDR3nt: TGCAGTGCTCGAGAACGGGGCTACACCTTC
CDR3aa: CSARERGYTF

v_gene: TRBV6-1
abundance: .
j_gene: TRBJ1-2
d_gene: .
CDR3nt: TGTGCCAGCAGTACTACTGACGATAACTATGGCTACACCTTC
CDR3aa: CASSTTDDNYGYTF

v_gene: TRBV29-1
abundance: few
j_gene: TRBJ2-3
d_gene: TRBD2
CDR3nt: TGCAGCGTCCCAGGACTAGCGGGAGTAGATTACGGTACGCAGTATTTT
CDR3aa: CSVPGLAGVDYGTQYF

v_gene: TRBV5-1
abundance: .
j_gene: TRBJ2-7
d_gene: .
CDR3nt: TGCGCCAGCAGCTTGGACAACCCCTACGAGCAGTACTTC
CDR3aa: CASSLDNPYEQYF

v_gene: TRBV30
abundance: .
j_gene: TRBJ2-5
d_gene: TRBD2
CDR3nt: TGTGCCTGGAGTGTCCCCTTTCTAGGGACTAGCGAGCAGGAGACCCAGTACTTC
CDR3aa: CAWSVPFLGTSEQETQYF

v_gene: TRBV7-2
abundance: .
j_gene: TRBJ2-2
d_gene: .
CDR3nt: TGTGCCAGCAGCTTAGGCAGGGGTCAATCTTACACCGGGGAGCTGTTTTTT
CDR3aa: CASSLGRGQSYTGELFF

v_gene: TRBV5-1
abundance: .
j_gene: TRBJ1-2
d_gene: .
CDR3nt: TGCGCCAGCAGTCCGGACGGGAGTGCAGGCTACACCTTC
CDR3aa: CASSPDGSAGYTF

v_gene: TRBV5-1
abundance: .
j_gene: TRBJ2-3
d_gene: .
CDR3nt: TGCGCCAGCAGGGCAGGGTGGGCAGATACGCAGTATTTT
CDR3aa: CASRAGWADTQYF

v_gene: TRBV10-1
abundance: .
j_gene: TRBJ2-7
d_gene: TRBD2
CDR3nt: TGCGCCAGCAGTGCCGCGGGGGCCTACGAGCAGTACTTC
CDR3aa: CASSAAGAYEQYF

v_gene: TRBV4-1
abundance: few
j_gene: TRBJ1-1
d_gene: .
CDR3nt: TGCGCCAGCAGCCAAGAGGGGGAGGGAAGCGCTTTCTTT
CDR3aa: CASSQEGEGSAFF

v_gene: TRBV19
abundance: .
j_gene: TRBJ2-2
d_gene: .
CDR3nt: TGTGCCAGTAGTATTTACGCGGGTTACACCGGGGAGCTGTTTTTT
CDR3aa: CASSIYAGYTGELFF

v_gene: TRBV10-1
abundance: .
j_gene: TRBJ2-3
d_gene: TRBD2
CDR3nt: TGCGCCAGCAGTGAAAATCGGGCTAGCGGCTCTAGCACAGATACGCAGTATTTT
CDR3aa: CASSENRASGSSTDTQYF

v_gene: TRBV30
abundance: .
j_gene: TRBJ2-4
d_gene: .
CDR3nt: TGTGCCTGGGAAACAGGCGCCTCTAAAGCCAAAAACATTCAGTACTTC
CDR3aa: CAWETGASKAKNIQYF

v_gene: TRBV9
abundance: few
j_gene: TRBJ1-3
d_gene: .
CDR3nt: TGTGCCAGCAGCGAAGAGGTCAGCAGATACTCTGGAAACACCATATATTTT
CDR3aa: CASSEEVSRYSGNTIYF

v_gene: TRBV5-1
abundance: .
j_gene: TRBJ2-2
d_gene: .
CDR3nt: TGCGCCAGCAGCCCGGGACACCTCGCGAACACCGGGGAGCTGTTTTTT
CDR3aa: CASSPGHLANTGELFF

v_gene: TRBV5-6
abundance: .
j_gene: TRBJ1-3
d_gene: TRBD1
CDR3nt: TGTGCCAGCAGCTTAACCCAGGGGGCACACACCATATATTTT
CDR3aa: CASSLTQGAHTIYF

v_gene: TRBV23-1
abundance: .
j_gene: TRBJ2-7
d_gene: TRBD2
CDR3nt: TGCGCCAGCAGTCCCGGGGGGGCCCTCTACGAGCAGTACTTC
CDR3aa: CASSPGGALYEQYF

v_gene: TRBV7-3
abundance: once
j_gene: TRBJ2-1
d_gene: .
CDR3nt: TGTGCCAGCAGCTTAATTGGGGGTCGGGGGATCTACAATGAGCAGTTCTTC
CDR3aa: CASSLIGGRGIYNEQFF

v_gene: TRBV7-8
abundance: few
j_gene: TRBJ1-2
d_gene: .
CDR3nt: TGTGCCAGCAGCCCCAGGCCTCTGAACTATGGCTACACCTTC
CDR3aa: CASSPRPLNYGYTF

v_gene: TRBV4-1
abundance: .
j_gene: TRBJ1-1
d_gene: .
CDR3nt: TGCGCCAGCAGCCAAGAGTCGGGGGTTGGGGTGAACACTGAAGCTTTCTTT
CDR3aa: CASSQESGVGVNTEAFF

v_gene: TRBV5-8
abundance: .
j_gene: TRBJ1-3
d_gene: .
CDR3nt: TGTGCCAGCACCCGACACGGAAACACCATATATTTT
CDR3aa: CASTRHGNTIYF

v_gene: TRBV18
abundance: .
j_gene: TRBJ1-1
d_gene: .
CDR3nt: TGTGCCAGCTCAAGGGACACCCAGAACACTGAAGCTTTCTTT
CDR3aa: CASSRDTQNTEAFF

v_gene: TRBV4-1
abundance: .
j_gene: TRBJ2-1
d_gene: .
CDR3nt: TGCGCCAGCAGCCAAGGGCGTGGCGGAAGGACCTACAATGAGCAGTTCTTC
CDR3aa: CASSQGRGGRTYNEQFF

v_gene: TRBV5-1
abundance: .
j_gene: TRBJ2-2
d_gene: TRBD2
CDR3nt: TGCGCCAGCACCCCCGGGACTAGCGGTTACACCGGGGAGCTGTTTTTT
CDR3aa: CASTPGTSGYTGELFF

v_gene: TRBV15
abundance: .
j_gene: TRBJ2-7
d_gene: .
CDR3nt: TGTGCCACCAGCAGAGGGGGCCGATTGGGCGAGCAGTACTTC
CDR3aa: CATSRGGRLGEQYF

v_gene: TRBV5-4
abundance: .
j_gene: TRBJ2-5
d_gene: TRBD2
CDR3nt: TGTGCCAGCAGGGGGAGGGCCATTCAAGAGACCCAGTACTTC
CDR3aa: CASRGRAIQETQYF

v_gene: TRBV4-1
abundance: .
j_gene: TRBJ1-2
d_gene: TRBD1
CDR3nt: TGCGCCAGCAGCCAAAGGACAGGCCTCTATGGCTACACCTTC
CDR3aa: CASSQRTGLYGYTF

v_gene: TRBV23-1
abundance: few
j_gene: TRBJ2-5
d_gene: .
CDR3nt: TGCGCCAGCTGGTTGAGGGTTTCAGGGACCCAGTACTTC
CDR3aa: CASWLRVSGTQYF

v_gene: TRBV9
abundance: .
j_gene: TRBJ2-1
d_gene: TRBD2
CDR3nt: TGTGCCAGCAGCGTAGCGGGGACTAATTACAATGAGCAGTTCTTC
CDR3aa: CASSVAGTNYNEQFF

v_gene: TRBV4-1
abundance: .
j_gene: TRBJ1-2
d_gene: TRBD1
CDR3nt: TGCGCCAGCAGCCACCCCGGGACGGGACAGAGGAACTACACCTTC
CDR3aa: CASSHPGTGQRNYTF

v_gene: TRBV18
abundance: .
j_gene: TRBJ1-3
d_gene: TRBD1
CDR3nt: TGTGCCAGCTCATCCAACAGGGGCCGCTCTGGAAACACCATATATTTT
CDR3aa: CASSSNRGRSGNTIYF

v_gene: TRBV10-1
abundance: few
j_gene: TRBJ2-7
d_gene: .
CDR3nt: TGCGCCAGCAGTTCCAATACTGCCGCCTACGAGCAGTACTTC
CDR3aa: CASSSNTAAYEQYF

v_gene: TRBV5-1
abundance: .
j_gene: TRBJ2-5
d_gene: TRBD1
CDR3nt: TGCGCCAGCAGCTTGGTACAGGGGAGCTCGGAGCAGTACTTC
CDR3aa: CASSLVQGSSEQYF

v_gene: TRBV7-8
abundance: .
j_gene: TRBJ1-1
d_gene: .
CDR3nt: TGTGCCAGCAGCTTAGACAGATACCTGTTCGGGAACACTGAAGCTTTCTTT
CDR3aa: CASSLDRYLFGNTEAFF